The present TCR beta chain was sequenced within a study of metastatic and nonmetastatic thyroid tumors. TCRdb reanalyzed the PCR reads with MiXCR. Of approximately 90,000 clones in the sample, 8% to 9.5% are singletons; the top ten hold roughly 9%. This CDR3 spans 14 amino acids. V lost 0 bases to trimming and J lost 8 bases; unmatched junction nucleotides: 4. Germline assignment: CDR1 LGHNA and CDR2 YNFKEQ. Until they underwent thyroid surgery, no patient had received any treatment. Only a few counts were recorded for this clone. The sequence derives from a female donor with papillary thyroid cancer or a benign thyroid nodule (not recorded which). Some clones in this sample may be carry-over from other donors' samples. V gene TRBV4-2 combines with J gene TRBJ1-2; 9 bases match TRBD1. The source material was blood. CDR3 nucleotide sequence: TGTGCCAGCAGCCAAGACCCACAGGGGGCAGGCTACACCTTC. It yields the protein CASSQDPQGAGYTF.